This TCR beta chain emerged from a study of T cells in localized non-small cell lung cancer. Overall study findings and caveats: Adjacent uninvolved lung had the highest clonality, suggesting focused antigen responses.

Worth noting for this clone: Its antigen remains unidentified.

Only in-frame clones appear in the TCRdb table, and some are missing; sequencing was by immunoSEQ multiplex PCR. The sample carries roughly 15,000 clones, more than 80% recorded once. Germline lookup yields CDR1 SSHAT and CDR2 FNYEAQ (reference sequence). After removal of 5 bases from V and 1 base from J, the junction contained 14 bases not matched to a gene. The length of the CDR3 is 19 residues. This clonotype was obtained from a female donor of 60 years or more with stage I squamous cell lung carcinoma. This specimen was peripheral blood, taken before any cancer treatment. This chain uses TRBV7-7 with TRBJ2-6; 7 bases agree with TRBD1. The CDR3 region is CASSPIPGQTDSGANVLTF. The CDR3 DNA reads TGTGCCAGCAGCCCGATACCGGGACAGACTGATTCTGGGGCCAACGTCCTGACTTTC.